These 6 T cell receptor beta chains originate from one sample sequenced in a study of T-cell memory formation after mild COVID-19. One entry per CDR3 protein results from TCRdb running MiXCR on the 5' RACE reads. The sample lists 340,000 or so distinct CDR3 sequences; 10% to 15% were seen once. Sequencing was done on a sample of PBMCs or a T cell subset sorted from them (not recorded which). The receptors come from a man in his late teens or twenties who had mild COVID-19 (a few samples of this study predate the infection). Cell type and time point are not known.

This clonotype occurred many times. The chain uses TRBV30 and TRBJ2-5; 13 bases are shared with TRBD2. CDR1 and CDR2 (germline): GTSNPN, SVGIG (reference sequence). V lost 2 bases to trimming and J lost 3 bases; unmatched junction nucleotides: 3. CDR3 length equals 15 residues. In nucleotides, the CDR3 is TGTGCCTGGAGTATTGGACTAGCGGGGGAAGAGACCCAGTACTTC. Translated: CAWSIGLAGEETQYF.

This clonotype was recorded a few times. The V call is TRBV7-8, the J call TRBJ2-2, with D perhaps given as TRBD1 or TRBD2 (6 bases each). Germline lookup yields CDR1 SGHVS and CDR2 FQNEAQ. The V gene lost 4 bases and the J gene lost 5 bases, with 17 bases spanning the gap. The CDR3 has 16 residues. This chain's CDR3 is CASSSNWPGATGELFF. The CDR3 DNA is TGTGCCAGCAGCTCCAACTGGCCGGGGGCGACCGGGGAGCTGTTTTTT.

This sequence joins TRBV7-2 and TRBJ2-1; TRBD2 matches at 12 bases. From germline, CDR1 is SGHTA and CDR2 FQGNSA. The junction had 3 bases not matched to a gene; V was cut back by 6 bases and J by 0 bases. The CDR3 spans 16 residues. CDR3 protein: CASRSSGGASYNEQFF. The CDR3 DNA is TGTGCCAGCAGGTCTAGCGGGGGGGCCTCCTACAATGAGCAGTTCTTC.

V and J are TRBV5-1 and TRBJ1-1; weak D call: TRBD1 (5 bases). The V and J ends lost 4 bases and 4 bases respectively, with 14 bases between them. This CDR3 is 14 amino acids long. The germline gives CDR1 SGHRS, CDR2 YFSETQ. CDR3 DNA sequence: TGCGCCAGCAGCCGCGCGGGGGGTGGCACTGAAGCTTTCTTT. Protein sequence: CASSRAGGGTEAFF.

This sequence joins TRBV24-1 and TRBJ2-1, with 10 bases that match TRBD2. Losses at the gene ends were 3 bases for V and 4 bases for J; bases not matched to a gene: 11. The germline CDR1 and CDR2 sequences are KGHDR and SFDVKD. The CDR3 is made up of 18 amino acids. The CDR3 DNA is TGTGCCACCAGTGATGCCGACCTTAGCGGGGGGTCTTACAATGAGCAGTTCTTC. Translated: CATSDADLSGGSYNEQFF.

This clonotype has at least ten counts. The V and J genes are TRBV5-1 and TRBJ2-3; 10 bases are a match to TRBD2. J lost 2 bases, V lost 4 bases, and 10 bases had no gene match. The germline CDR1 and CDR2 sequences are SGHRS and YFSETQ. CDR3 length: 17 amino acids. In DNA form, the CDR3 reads TGCGCCAGCAGCATGCCGGTGAGCGGGGGGGCCACAGATACGCAGTATTTT. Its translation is CASSMPVSGGATDTQYF.